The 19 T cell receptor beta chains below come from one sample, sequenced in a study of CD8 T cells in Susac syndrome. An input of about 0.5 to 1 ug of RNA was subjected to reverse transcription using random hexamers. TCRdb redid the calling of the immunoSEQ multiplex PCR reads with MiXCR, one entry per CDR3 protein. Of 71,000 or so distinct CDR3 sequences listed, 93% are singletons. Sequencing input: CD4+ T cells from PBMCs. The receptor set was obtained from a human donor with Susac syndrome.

In DNA, the CDR3 is TGTGCCAGCAGTTACGGACAGGGAGGAAATCAGCCCCAGCATTTT. Its protein is CASSYGQGGNQPQHF. The gene calls are TRBV6-5 and TRBJ1-5; 8 positions match TRBD1. The CDR3 contains 15 residues. J lost 4 bases, V lost 2 bases, and 4 bases had no gene match. Per the germline V gene, CDR1 is MNHEY and CDR2 is SVGAGI.

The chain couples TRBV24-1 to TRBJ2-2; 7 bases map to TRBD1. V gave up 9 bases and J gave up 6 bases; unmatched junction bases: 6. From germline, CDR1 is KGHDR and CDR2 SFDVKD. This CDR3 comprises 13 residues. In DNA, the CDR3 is TGTGCCACCTCCCCGCAGGGGGCCGGGGAGCTGTTTTTT. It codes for CATSPQGAGELFF.

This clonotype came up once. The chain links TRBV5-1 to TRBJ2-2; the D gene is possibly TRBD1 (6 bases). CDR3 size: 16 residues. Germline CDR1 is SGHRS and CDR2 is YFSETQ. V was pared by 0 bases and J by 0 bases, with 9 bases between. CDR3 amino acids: CASSLGHRANTGELFF. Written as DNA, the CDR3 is TGCGCCAGCAGCTTGGGACACAGGGCGAACACCGGGGAGCTGTTTTTT.

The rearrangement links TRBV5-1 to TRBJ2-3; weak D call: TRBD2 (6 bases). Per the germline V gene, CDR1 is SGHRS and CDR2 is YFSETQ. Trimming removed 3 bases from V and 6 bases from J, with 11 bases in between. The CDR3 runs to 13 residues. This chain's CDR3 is CASSSGGADTQYF. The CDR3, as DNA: TGCGCCAGCAGCTCCGGGGGAGCTGATACGCAGTATTTT.

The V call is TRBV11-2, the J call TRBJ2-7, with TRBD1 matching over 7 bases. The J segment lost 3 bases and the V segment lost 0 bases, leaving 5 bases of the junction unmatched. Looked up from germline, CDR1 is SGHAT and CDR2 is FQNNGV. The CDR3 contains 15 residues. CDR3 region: CASSLERDSYYEQYF. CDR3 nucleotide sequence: TGTGCCAGCAGCTTAGAACGGGACAGTTACTACGAGCAGTACTTC.

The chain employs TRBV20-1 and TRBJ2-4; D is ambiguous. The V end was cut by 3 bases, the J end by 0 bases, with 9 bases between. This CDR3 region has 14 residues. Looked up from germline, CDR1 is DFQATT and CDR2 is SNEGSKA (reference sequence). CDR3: CSASPGTAKNIQYF. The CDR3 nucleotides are TGCAGTGCTAGTCCCGGAACAGCCAAAAACATTCAGTACTTC.

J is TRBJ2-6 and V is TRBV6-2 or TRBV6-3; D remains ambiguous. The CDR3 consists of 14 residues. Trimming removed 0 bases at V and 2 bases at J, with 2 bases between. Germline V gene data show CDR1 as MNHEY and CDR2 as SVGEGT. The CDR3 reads CASSYSPGANVLTF. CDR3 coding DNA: TGTGCCAGCAGTTACTCCCCTGGGGCCAACGTCCTGACTTTC.

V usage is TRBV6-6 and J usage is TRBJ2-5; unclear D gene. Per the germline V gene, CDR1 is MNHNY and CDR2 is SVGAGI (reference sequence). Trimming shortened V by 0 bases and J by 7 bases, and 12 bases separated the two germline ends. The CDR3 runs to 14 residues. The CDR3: CASSYSRLVGTQYF. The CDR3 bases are TGTGCCAGCAGTTACTCGCGGCTAGTTGGGACCCAGTACTTC.

The CDR3 loop is CASSRGTADTQYF. CDR3 in DNA: TGTGCCAGCAGCCGCGGGACCGCAGATACGCAGTATTTT. The rearrangement links TRBV3-1 to TRBJ2-3, with a weak D call TRBD2 (6 bases). From germline, CDR1 is LGHDT and CDR2 YNNKEL (reference sequence). Trimming pared 4 bases from V and 4 bases from J, leaving 9 bases between. The length of the CDR3 is 13 residues.

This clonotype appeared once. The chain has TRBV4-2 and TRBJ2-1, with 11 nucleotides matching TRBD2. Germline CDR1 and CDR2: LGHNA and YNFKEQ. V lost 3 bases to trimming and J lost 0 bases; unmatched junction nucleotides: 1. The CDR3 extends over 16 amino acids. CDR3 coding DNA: TGTGCCAGCAGCCACCTAGCGGGGGGCTCCTACAATGAGCAGTTCTTC. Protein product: CASSHLAGGSYNEQFF.

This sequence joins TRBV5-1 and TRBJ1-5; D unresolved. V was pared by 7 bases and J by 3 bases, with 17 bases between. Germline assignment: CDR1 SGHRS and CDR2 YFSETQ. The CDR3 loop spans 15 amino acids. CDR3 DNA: TGCGCCAGCTCCCAAGGGAGCGGATTCAATCAGCCCCAGCATTTT. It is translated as CASSQGSGFNQPQHF. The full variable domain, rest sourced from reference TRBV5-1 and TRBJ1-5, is KAGVTQTPRYLIKTRGQQVTLSCSPISGHRSVSWYQQTPGQGLQFLFEYFSETQRNKGNFPGRFSGRQFSNSRSEMNVSTLELGDSALYLCASSQGSGFNQPQHFGDGTRLSIL.

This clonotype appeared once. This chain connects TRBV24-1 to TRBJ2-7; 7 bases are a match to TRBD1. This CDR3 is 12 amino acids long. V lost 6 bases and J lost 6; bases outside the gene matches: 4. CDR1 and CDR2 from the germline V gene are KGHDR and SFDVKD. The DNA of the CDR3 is TGTGCCACCAGTAACGCAGGGGGCGAGCAGTACTTC. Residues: CATSNAGGEQYF.

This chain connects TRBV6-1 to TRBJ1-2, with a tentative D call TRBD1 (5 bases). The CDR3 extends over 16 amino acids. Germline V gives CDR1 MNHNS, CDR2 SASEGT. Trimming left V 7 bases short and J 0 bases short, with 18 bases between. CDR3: CASTSRDVGTNYGYTF. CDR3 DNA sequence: TGTGCCAGCACGTCCCGGGACGTGGGGACTAACTATGGCTACACCTTC.

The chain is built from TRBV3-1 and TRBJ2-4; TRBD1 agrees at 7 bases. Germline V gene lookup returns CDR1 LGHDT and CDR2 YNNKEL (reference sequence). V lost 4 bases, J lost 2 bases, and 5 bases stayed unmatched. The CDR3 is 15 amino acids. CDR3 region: CASSPRDSPKNIQYF. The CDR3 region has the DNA TGTGCCAGCAGCCCCAGGGACAGCCCCAAAAACATTCAGTACTTC. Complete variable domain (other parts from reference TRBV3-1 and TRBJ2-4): DTAVSQTPKYLVTQMGNDKSIKCEQNLGHDTMYWYKQDSKKFLKIMFSYNNKELIINETVPNRFSPKSPDKAHLNLHINSLELGDSAVYFCASSPRDSPKNIQYFGAGTRLSVL.

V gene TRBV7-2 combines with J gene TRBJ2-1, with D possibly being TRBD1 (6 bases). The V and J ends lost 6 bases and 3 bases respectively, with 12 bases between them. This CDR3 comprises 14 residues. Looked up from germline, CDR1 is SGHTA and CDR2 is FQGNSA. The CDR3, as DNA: TGTGCCAGCAGTCCCGGACAGTACTACAATGAGCAGTTCTTC. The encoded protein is CASSPGQYYNEQFF.

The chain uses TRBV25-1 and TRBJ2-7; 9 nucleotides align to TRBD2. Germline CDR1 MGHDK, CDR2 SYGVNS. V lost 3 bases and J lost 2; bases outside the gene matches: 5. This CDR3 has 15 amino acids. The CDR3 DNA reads TGTGCCAGCAGTGACGGACAGCGGGGGGCCTACGAGCAGTACTTC. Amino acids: CASSDGQRGAYEQYF.

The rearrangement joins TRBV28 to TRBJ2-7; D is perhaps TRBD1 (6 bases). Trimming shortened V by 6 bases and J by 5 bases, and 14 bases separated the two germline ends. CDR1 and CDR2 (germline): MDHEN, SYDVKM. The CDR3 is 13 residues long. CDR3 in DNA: TGTGCCAGCAGGCAACTGACAGGCAACGAGCAGTACTTC. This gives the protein CASRQLTGNEQYF.

The CDR3 region is CASSQDADGTPYGYTF. As DNA, the CDR3 is TGTGCCAGCAGCCAAGATGCTGATGGCACTCCCTATGGCTACACCTTC. The chain employs TRBV3-1 and TRBJ1-2; D ambiguous. Germline CDR1 reads LGHDT; CDR2 reads YNNKEL (reference sequence). Deletions cut 0 bases from V and 4 bases from J, with 15 bases between. This CDR3 is 16 amino acids long.

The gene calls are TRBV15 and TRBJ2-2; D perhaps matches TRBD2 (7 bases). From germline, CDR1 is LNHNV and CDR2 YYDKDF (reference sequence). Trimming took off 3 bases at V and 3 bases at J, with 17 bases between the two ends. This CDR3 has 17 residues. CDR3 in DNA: TGTGCCACCAGCAGGGGGGGGCACCCGAAGGACACCGGGGAGCTGTTTTTT. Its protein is CATSRGGHPKDTGELFF.